The 14 T cell receptor beta chains listed next were all sequenced from one sample in a study of T-cell reconstitution after alpha-beta-depleted transplantation in children. Unique molecular identifiers featured in how the TCRbeta library was prepared. TCRdb processed the PCR reads anew with MiXCR; each CDR3 protein has one entry. The sample lists just over 950,000 distinct CDR3 sequences, about 30% occurring once. Sequenced material: PBMCs, mostly from graft donor cells, taken 360 days after TCRalphabeta/CD19-depleted stem cell transplant. These TCRs come from a boy under two years old who had a stem cell transplant for SCID, so the T cells may come from the graft donor.

V gene TRBV12-3 or TRBV12-4 combines with J gene TRBJ1-6, with unresolved D. V lost 2 bases and J 5 bases, leaving 7 bases between the germline ends. The CDR3 is 14 residues long. The CDR3 bases are TGTGCCAGCAGTTTACGCACAGATAATTCACCCCTCCACTTT. It is translated as CASSLRTDNSPLHF.

The CDR3 protein is CASSRDQASSRGYTF. CDR3 bases: TGTGCCAGCTCTCGCGATCAGGCCTCCTCTCGCGGCTACACCTTC. This chain connects TRBV18 to TRBJ1-2, with D hard to call. Germline lookup yields CDR1 KGHSH and CDR2 LQKENI. The CDR3 has 15 amino acids. Trimming cost V 6 bases and J 8 bases, with 22 bases left between them.

This clonotype appeared a few times. The chain has TRBV7-9 and TRBJ2-3, with a weak D call TRBD1 (6 bases). The CDR3 totals 17 residues. Germline CDR1 is SEHNR and CDR2 is FQNEAQ (reference sequence). The V gene lost 5 bases and the J gene lost 0 bases, with 18 bases spanning the gap. This CDR3 reads CASSPRPGTSSTDTQYF. The CDR3, as DNA: TGTGCCAGCAGCCCCCGTCCCGGGACATCCAGCACAGATACGCAGTATTTT.

This clonotype has just a few counts. J is TRBJ2-5 and V is TRBV14; TRBD2 might be the D (6 bases). From germline, CDR1 is SGHDN and CDR2 FVKESK. Trimming removed 7 bases at V and 5 bases at J, with 20 bases between. CDR3 length: 15 amino acids. The CDR3 DNA reads as TGTGCCAGCAAAGATTCGGGGGTTACTCGGGAGACCCAGTACTTC. Encoded protein: CASKDSGVTRETQYF.

The chain links TRBV28 to TRBJ2-7; a weak D match, TRBD1 (5 bases). Trimming took 3 bases from V and 0 from J, leaving 12 bases between them. This CDR3 has 15 residues. CDR1 and CDR2 (germline): MDHEN, SYDVKM. CDR3 region: CASSFRGLSSYEQYF. CDR3 nucleotides: TGTGCCAGCAGTTTTAGGGGTCTCAGCTCCTACGAGCAGTACTTC.

V gene TRBV4-2 combines with J gene TRBJ1-1, with 7 bases lining up with TRBD1. In germline, CDR1 is LGHNA, CDR2 YNFKEQ. J gave up 4 bases and V 1 base, and 12 bases lay outside the gene matches. This CDR3 is 17 amino acids long. The DNA for the CDR3 is TGTGCCAGCAGCCAAGTAATAGGCGCAGGGGGAGGCACTGAAGCTTTCTTT. Its protein is CASSQVIGAGGGTEAFF.

This clonotype came up many times. This rearrangement joins TRBV20-1 to TRBJ2-3, with 8 positions matching TRBD2. The CDR3 has 17 amino acids. CDR1 DFQATT and CDR2 SNEGSKA come from the germline V gene (reference sequence). V was pared by 2 bases and J by 2 bases, with 12 bases of the junction left unmatched. The CDR3 region is CSARPGLGTPDTDTQYF. The CDR3 DNA reads TGCAGTGCTAGACCGGGACTAGGCACACCCGACACAGATACGCAGTATTTT.

This rearrangement joins TRBV5-1 to TRBJ2-7; 7 bases are shared with TRBD2. With 4 bases clipped from V and 2 bases from J, the junction kept 0 bases outside the gene matches. CDR1 SGHRS and CDR2 YFSETQ come from the germline V gene. The CDR3 sequence is 12 residues long. Written as DNA, the CDR3 is TGCGCCAGCAGCGCGGGGGCCTACGAGCAGTACTTC. Amino acid sequence: CASSAGAYEQYF.

To note about this clonotype: A read error is possible here, since a much larger clone lies one base away. The CDR3 sequence: CGASGSGEQFF. The CDR3 nucleotides are TGCGGTGCTAGCGGTAGCGGTGAGCAGTTCTTC. The chain carries TRBV20-1 and TRBJ2-1, with 7 bases lining up with TRBD2. Germline V gene lookup returns CDR1 DFQATT and CDR2 SNEGSKA (reference sequence). The CDR3 has 11 amino acids.

The chain joins TRBV20-1 to TRBJ1-5; tentative D call: TRBD1 (5 bases). This CDR3 comprises 15 residues. Germline V gene data show CDR1 as DFQATT and CDR2 as SNEGSKA (reference sequence). V was trimmed by 0 bases and J by 2 bases, leaving 11 bases between them. Here the CDR3 reads CSARDQPRGNQPQHF. CDR3 nucleotide sequence: TGCAGTGCTAGAGATCAGCCCAGGGGCAATCAGCCCCAGCATTTT.

There are a few counts of this clonotype. The chain joins TRBV6-5 to TRBJ1-5; perhaps TRBD1 as D (6 bases). The germline V gene has CDR1 MNHEY and CDR2 SVGAGI. The CDR3 totals 15 residues. Trimming removed 0 bases at V and 9 bases at J, with 15 bases between. In nucleotides, the CDR3 is TGTGCCAGCAGTTACTCGGTTCAGGGGCAGGGGCCCCAGCATTTT. Translating gives CASSYSVQGQGPQHF.

The genes are TRBV20-1 and TRBJ2-1; 9 bases agree with TRBD1. The CDR3 is made up of 15 amino acids. CDR1 and CDR2 from the germline V gene are DFQATT and SNEGSKA (reference sequence). J lost 5 bases, V lost 6 bases, and 11 bases had no gene match. CDR3 sequence reads: CSAYNRGRINNEQFF. CDR3 coding DNA: TGCAGTGCCTACAACAGGGGGCGAATAAACAATGAGCAGTTCTTC.

V gene TRBV20-1 combines with J gene TRBJ2-5; D may be TRBD2 (5 bases). The germline V gene has CDR1 DFQATT and CDR2 SNEGSKA (reference sequence). The ends were cut back, 4 bases at V and 5 bases at J, with 20 bases in the middle. This CDR3 is built from 15 residues. CDR3 nucleotides: TGCAGTGCTACTCGACCGACTACCGGTTGGGAGACCCAGTACTTC. It is translated as CSATRPTTGWETQYF.

The chain has TRBV28 and TRBJ1-2; D is unresolved. Germline values: CDR1 MDHEN, CDR2 SYDVKM. CDR3 length: 15 amino acids. Trimming took off 1 base at V and 8 bases at J, with 17 bases between the two ends. In nucleotides, the CDR3 is TGTGCCAGCAGTTTATCGAGGGCGAGAGAGATCGGCTACACCTTC. Amino acids: CASSLSRAREIGYTF.